This is a list of T cell receptor beta chains from one sample in a study of blood T cell repertoires in COVID-19. Profiling relied on immunoSEQ multiplex PCR, and the TCRdb table lists in-frame clones only, not all of them. The sample comprises some 130,000 clones, around nine tenths of which are singletons, and roughly 10% rests with the top ten. Specimen: peripheral blood. The receptors were gathered from a woman in her seventies with COVID-19, enrolled during active disease. Both conserved end residues are part of each CDR3. D genes are given only for firm matches. Clone size is not always given. Where it is, it says once, few, many or a class for expanded clones.

J gene: TRBJ1-3; D gene: .; clone size: .; V gene: TRBV5-1; CDR3 DNA: TGCGCCAGCAGCCCCTCTATCCGCTCTGGAAACACCATATATTTT; CDR3 protein: CASSPSIRSGNTIYF
J gene: TRBJ2-1; D gene: TRBD1; clone size: .; V gene: TRBV24-1; CDR3 DNA: TGTGCCACCAGTGATTTAGGGACAGGGAATGTCGATGAGCAGTTCTTC; CDR3 protein: CATSDLGTGNVDEQFF
J gene: TRBJ1-2; D gene: .; clone size: .; V gene: TRBV7-5; CDR3 DNA: TGTGCCAGAAGCCCGTCCATCCGGGGAAACTATGGCTACACCTTC; CDR3 protein: CARSPSIRGNYGYTF
J gene: TRBJ1-2; D gene: TRBD1; clone size: few; V gene: TRBV7-2; CDR3 DNA: TGTGCCAGCAGCCGGACCGAGGGACAGAATTATGGCTACACCTTC; CDR3 protein: CASSRTEGQNYGYTF
J gene: TRBJ2-3; D gene: TRBD2; clone size: .; V gene: TRBV27; CDR3 DNA: TGTGCCAGCAGTTTCTTCAGCGGGGGTCGCACAGATACGCAGTATTTT; CDR3 protein: CASSFFSGGRTDTQYF
J gene: TRBJ1-6; D gene: TRBD1; clone size: .; V gene: TRBV6-5; CDR3 DNA: TGTGCCAGCAGGGAGGGACAGTATAATTCACCCCTCCACTTT; CDR3 protein: CASREGQYNSPLHF
J gene: TRBJ2-1; D gene: TRBD1; clone size: .; V gene: TRBV7-2; CDR3 DNA: TGTGCCAGCAGCCCATACAGGGGCAACTACAATGAGCAGTTCTTC; CDR3 protein: CASSPYRGNYNEQFF
J gene: TRBJ2-6; D gene: .; clone size: .; V gene: TRBV7-3; CDR3 DNA: TGTGCCAGCAGCCCTGGGACATTTCTCTCTGGGGCCAACGTCCTGACTTTC; CDR3 protein: CASSPGTFLSGANVLTF
J gene: TRBJ1-2; D gene: .; clone size: .; V gene: TRBV28; CDR3 DNA: TGTGCCAGCAGTTTACTTCCGGGTAACTATGGCTACACCTTC; CDR3 protein: CASSLLPGNYGYTF
J gene: TRBJ1-1; D gene: .; clone size: .; V gene: TRBV5-1; CDR3 DNA: TGCGCCAGCAGCTTCCCTACGGGGGGCACTGAAGCTTTCTTT; CDR3 protein: CASSFPTGGTEAFF
J gene: TRBJ1-6; D gene: TRBD1; clone size: .; V gene: TRBV19; CDR3 DNA: TGTGCCAGCGGGATGACAGGGGCTTATTCACCCCTCCACTTT; CDR3 protein: CASGMTGAYSPLHF
J gene: TRBJ1-5; D gene: .; clone size: .; V gene: TRBV30; CDR3 DNA: TGTGCCTGGAGCCCAGGGCTTAGCAATCAGCCCCAGCATTTT; CDR3 protein: CAWSPGLSNQPQHF
J gene: TRBJ2-2; D gene: TRBD2; clone size: .; V gene: TRBV28; CDR3 DNA: TGTGCCAGCAGTTTACTCGCGGGGGTTTCAAACACCGGGGAGCTGTTTTTT; CDR3 protein: CASSLLAGVSNTGELFF
J gene: TRBJ2-7; D gene: TRBD1; clone size: .; V gene: TRBV9; CDR3 DNA: TGTGCCAGCAGCTTACAGGGGGACAGGGCCGAGCAGTACTTC; CDR3 protein: CASSLQGDRAEQYF
J gene: TRBJ2-5; D gene: TRBD1; clone size: .; V gene: TRBV24-1; CDR3 DNA: TGTGCCACCAGTGATCCAGGGGGCGCGGGGGAGACCCAGTACTTC; CDR3 protein: CATSDPGGAGETQYF
J gene: TRBJ2-3; D gene: TRBD2; clone size: .; V gene: TRBV11-3; CDR3 DNA: TGTGCCAGCGCGAGCGGGGGGTCGGCAGATACGCAGTATTTT; CDR3 protein: CASASGGSADTQYF
J gene: TRBJ1-2; D gene: TRBD1; clone size: once; V gene: TRBV28; CDR3 DNA: TGTGCCAGTTCCGGACAGGGGGCGCTCTATGGCTACACCTTC; CDR3 protein: CASSGQGALYGYTF
J gene: TRBJ2-3; D gene: .; clone size: .; V gene: TRBV5-1; CDR3 DNA: TGCGCCAGCAGCTTGGTAGGGGGGGCTTCAGATACGCAGTATTTT; CDR3 protein: CASSLVGGASDTQYF
J gene: TRBJ1-2; D gene: .; clone size: .; V gene: TRBV7-9; CDR3 DNA: TGTGCCAGCAGCTTAGATGGTCGGGAGTACACCTTC; CDR3 protein: CASSLDGREYTF